The rows below give T cell receptor beta chains drawn from one sample of a study of T cell changes during pregnancy in multiple sclerosis. Data came from immunoSEQ multiplex PCR; TCRdb stores just in-frame clones and leaves some out. The table shows tens of thousands of clones, with approximately 90% occurring only once. The sequenced sample was peripheral blood, obtained before pregnancy. The receptor source for this set is a female donor with multiple sclerosis, enrolled in a pregnancy study. The CDR3 runs from the conserved cysteine through the conserved F or W. D genes are given only for firm matches. Clone size is not always given. Where it is, it says once, few, many or a class for expanded clones.

V gene	clone size	D gene	J gene	CDR3 DNA	CDR3 protein
TRBV2	.	.	TRBJ2-1	TGTGCCAGCAGTGGGGGGCGGGATGAGCAGTTCTTC	CASSGGRDEQFF
TRBV5-6	once	TRBD2	TRBJ2-1	TGTGCCAGCAGCTTGGCCAGGACTAGCATCAAGCAGTTCTTC	CASSLARTSIKQFF
TRBV5-1	.	TRBD2	TRBJ2-7	TGCGCCAGCAGCTTGGGACTAGCCTCTTCCTCCTACGAGCAGTACTTC	CASSLGLASSSYEQYF
TRBV5-1	once	TRBD1	TRBJ2-7	TGCGCCAGCAGCCGATCCACGGGACAGTACTACGAGCAGTACTTC	CASSRSTGQYYEQYF
TRBV9	.	.	TRBJ2-3	TGTGCCAGCAGCGTCCAGAAATCGACAGATACGCAGTATTTT	CASSVQKSTDTQYF
TRBV10-1	.	.	TRBJ1-4	TGCGCCAGCAGGGAGGACTGCCACTATGAAAAACTGTTTTTT	CASREDCHYEKLFF
TRBV13	.	.	TRBJ2-7	TGTGCCAGCAGCTTAGGGCGGGTTTCCCAGCGGGAGCAGTACTTC	CASSLGRVSQREQYF
TRBV28	.	TRBD1	TRBJ1-5	TGTGCCAGCAAAGGGGGACAGACAAACAATCAGCCCCAGCATTTT	CASKGGQTNNQPQHF
TRBV9	.	TRBD2	TRBJ2-7	TGTGCCAGCAGCGTAGGGGCTAGCGGGGGGGCCTACGAGCAGTACTTC	CASSVGASGGAYEQYF
TRBV11-2	once	TRBD1	TRBJ2-7	TGTGCCAGCAGCTTATGGACAGGGAAGCACGAGCAGTACTTC	CASSLWTGKHEQYF
TRBV2	.	TRBD2	TRBJ2-2	TGTGCCAGGGGCCTCGATAGCGGGAGCGGGGAGCTGTTTTTT	CARGLDSGSGELFF
TRBV10-3	once	.	TRBJ1-1	TGTGCCATCAGGAGGGCGGAGAAGAACACTGAAGCTTTCTTT	CAIRRAEKNTEAFF
TRBV18	.	.	TRBJ1-5	TGTGCCAGCTCACCAGGGCTGCTCAATCAGCCCCAGCATTTT	CASSPGLLNQPQHF
TRBV7-9	few	.	TRBJ1-5	TGTGCCAGCAGCTTAGAGAGCAGGGATCAGCCCCAGCATTTT	CASSLESRDQPQHF
TRBV10-3	.	TRBD1	TRBJ2-5	TGTGCCATCAGTGAGGGCTGGGACAGTCAAGAGACCCAGTACTTC	CAISEGWDSQETQYF
TRBV7-6	.	.	TRBJ2-1	TGTGCCAGCAGCCGAAGCCGAGGAGGAGGGGATGAGCAGTTCTTC	CASSRSRGGGDEQFF
TRBV2	.	.	TRBJ1-1	TGTGCCAGCAGTCAGATGAACACTGAAGCTTTCTTT	CASSQMNTEAFF
TRBV18	.	TRBD1	TRBJ1-1	TGTGCCAGCTCCCCCGGGACAGCATTAAGGACTGAAGCTTTCTTT	CASSPGTALRTEAFF
TRBV15	.	.	TRBJ1-5	TGTGCCACCAGCCTCGTCGGCAATCAGCCCCAGCATTTT	CATSLVGNQPQHF
TRBV10-3	.	.	TRBJ1-4	TGTGCCATCAGTGACCCGGGACTCAAAGAAAAACTGTTTTTT	CAISDPGLKEKLFF
TRBV29-1	.	TRBD1	TRBJ2-7	TGCAGCGTTGTGACAGGGTCCCCACCCTACGAGCAGTACTTC	CSVVTGSPPYEQYF
TRBV4-2	.	TRBD1	TRBJ1-1	TGTGCCAGCAGCTCGTCGCGACAGGGTGGGACTGAAGCTTTCTTT	CASSSSRQGGTEAFF
TRBV12-5	.	.	TRBJ1-3	TGTGCTAGTGGTTTGGTGGGGGGGCTCGGTGGAAACACCATATATTTT	CASGLVGGLGGNTIYF
TRBV19	.	.	TRBJ1-2	TGTGCCAGTAGTCCCACAGGGCCCTTCGATGGCTACACCTTC	CASSPTGPFDGYTF
TRBV5-1	.	TRBD2	TRBJ2-2	TGCGCCAGCAGCTTGGTTAGCGGGAGGTTATCCGGGGAGCTGTTTTTT	CASSLVSGRLSGELFF
TRBV6-5	.	TRBD1	TRBJ2-7	TGTGCCAGCAGTTCGGCAGGGGGCTCCTACGAGCAGTACTTC	CASSSAGGSYEQYF
TRBV7-2	.	.	TRBJ2-4	TGTGCCAGCAGCAGCACTAGTTCAATAGCCAAAAACATTCAGTACTTC	CASSSTSSIAKNIQYF
TRBV6-5	.	.	TRBJ2-7	TGTGCCAGCAGTTACCTCACGGGGTTAGGGGAGCAGTACTTC	CASSYLTGLGEQYF
TRBV7-9	.	.	TRBJ1-2	TGTGCCAGCAGCGACCACAATCAGGGTATGGATGGCTACACCTTC	CASSDHNQGMDGYTF
TRBV25-1	.	.	TRBJ2-5	TGTGCCAGCAGTGAAGGGGGCAGAGAGACCCAGTACTTC	CASSEGGRETQYF
TRBV19	.	.	TRBJ2-7	TGTGCCAGTAGTATAAAGGGCGGGACTGGCTACGAGCAGTACTTC	CASSIKGGTGYEQYF
TRBV4-3	.	.	TRBJ1-3	TGCGCCAGCAGCGCCGGCTCTGGAAACACCATATATTTT	CASSAGSGNTIYF
TRBV19	.	TRBD1	TRBJ2-7	TGTGCCAGTAGCCGTGGGGGATTGCCGGGACAGGCAGTTGCCAACGAGCAGTACTTC	CASSRGGLPGQAVANEQYF
TRBV4-1	once	TRBD2	TRBJ2-5	TGCGCCAGCAGCCAAGTAACAGACCGGGACTATGAAGAGACCCAGTACTTC	CASSQVTDRDYEETQYF
TRBV7-9	.	TRBD1	TRBJ2-7	TGTGCCAGCAGCCAGGGGGCAGGGGGCTGGGACGAGCAGTACTTC	CASSQGAGGWDEQYF
TRBV6-6	.	TRBD1	TRBJ2-2	TGTGCCAGCAGGAGGACAGGGTTTGACACCGGGGAGCTGTTTTTT	CASRRTGFDTGELFF
TRBV4-1	.	TRBD2	TRBJ2-3	TGCGCCAGCAGCCCGGGGGGAATAGCGGGAGAGTGGGGAGATACGCAGTATTTT	CASSPGGIAGEWGDTQYF
TRBV7-2	.	.	TRBJ1-5	TGTGCCAGCAGCCTCGACAGACCCAGGAATCAGCCCCAGCATTTT	CASSLDRPRNQPQHF
TRBV7-3	.	.	TRBJ2-4	TGTGCCAGCAGCTTAAGCGGTGGAAACATTCAGTACTTC	CASSLSGGNIQYF
TRBV6-4	.	TRBD1	TRBJ1-1	TGTGCCAGCAGTCAACAGGGGGGAAACACTGAAGCTTTCTTT	CASSQQGGNTEAFF
TRBV2	.	.	TRBJ2-3	TGTGCCAGCAGTCCTAGGTCAGATACGCAGTATTTT	CASSPRSDTQYF
TRBV7-9	.	TRBD1	TRBJ2-7	TGTGCCAGCAGCCAGCCCAGGGACAGTTCCTACGAGCAGTACTTC	CASSQPRDSSYEQYF
TRBV7-9	.	.	TRBJ1-3	TGTGCCAGCAGCCTCGGGACTATCGGGCTAGTCTCTGGAAACACCATATATTTT	CASSLGTIGLVSGNTIYF
TRBV28	few	.	TRBJ2-7	TGTGCCAGCAGTCGACTATACGAGCAGTACTTC	CASSRLYEQYF
TRBV27	.	.	TRBJ1-1	TGTGCCAGCAGTTTAAGGGGTACCGAAGCTTTCTTT	CASSLRGTEAFF
TRBV6-5	.	TRBD1	TRBJ1-2	TGTGCCAGCAGTTACTATCACAGGGGGCAAGGGAATGGCTACACCTTC	CASSYYHRGQGNGYTF
TRBV29-1	.	TRBD1	TRBJ1-1	TGCAGCGTAAACAGGGGGATGAACACTGAAGCTTTCTTT	CSVNRGMNTEAFF
TRBV14	.	.	TRBJ1-3	TGTGCCAGCAGCCAAGTCCTCGGGTCTAAGCCTGGAAACACCATATATTTT	CASSQVLGSKPGNTIYF
TRBV7-2	.	.	TRBJ1-2	TGTGCCAGCAGCTCAGGGACTAACTATGGCTACACCTTC	CASSSGTNYGYTF
TRBV6-5	.	.	TRBJ1-2	TGTGCCAGCAGTTCTCGCGGGGGCGCGGACTATGGCTACACCTTC	CASSSRGGADYGYTF
TRBV6-1	.	.	TRBJ2-1	TGTGCCAGCAGTGAAGCGGGGGCACCCTTCAATGAGCAGTTCTTC	CASSEAGAPFNEQFF
TRBV7-2	.	.	TRBJ1-2	TGTGCCAGCAGCCCGAGTGGGCAGGTTGATTATAACTATGGCTACACCTTC	CASSPSGQVDYNYGYTF